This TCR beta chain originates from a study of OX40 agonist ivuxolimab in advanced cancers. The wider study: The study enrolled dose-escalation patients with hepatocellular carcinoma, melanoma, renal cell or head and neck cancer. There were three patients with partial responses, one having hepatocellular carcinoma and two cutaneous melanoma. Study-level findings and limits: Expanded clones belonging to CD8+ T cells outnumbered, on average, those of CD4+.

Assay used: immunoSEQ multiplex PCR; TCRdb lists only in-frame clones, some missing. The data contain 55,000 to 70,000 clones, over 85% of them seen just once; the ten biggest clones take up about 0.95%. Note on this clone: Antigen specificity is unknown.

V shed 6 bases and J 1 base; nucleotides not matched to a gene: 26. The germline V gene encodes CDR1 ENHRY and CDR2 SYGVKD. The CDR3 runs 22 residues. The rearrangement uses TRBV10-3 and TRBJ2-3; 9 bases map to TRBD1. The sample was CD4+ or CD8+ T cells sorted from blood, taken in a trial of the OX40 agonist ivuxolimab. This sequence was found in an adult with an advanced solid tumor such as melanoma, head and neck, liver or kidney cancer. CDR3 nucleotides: TGTGCCATCAGGGATGTCGTCGTTCGGGACAGGGTACCCAAAGAGGGCACAGATACGCAGTATTTT. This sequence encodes CAIRDVVVRDRVPKEGTDTQYF.